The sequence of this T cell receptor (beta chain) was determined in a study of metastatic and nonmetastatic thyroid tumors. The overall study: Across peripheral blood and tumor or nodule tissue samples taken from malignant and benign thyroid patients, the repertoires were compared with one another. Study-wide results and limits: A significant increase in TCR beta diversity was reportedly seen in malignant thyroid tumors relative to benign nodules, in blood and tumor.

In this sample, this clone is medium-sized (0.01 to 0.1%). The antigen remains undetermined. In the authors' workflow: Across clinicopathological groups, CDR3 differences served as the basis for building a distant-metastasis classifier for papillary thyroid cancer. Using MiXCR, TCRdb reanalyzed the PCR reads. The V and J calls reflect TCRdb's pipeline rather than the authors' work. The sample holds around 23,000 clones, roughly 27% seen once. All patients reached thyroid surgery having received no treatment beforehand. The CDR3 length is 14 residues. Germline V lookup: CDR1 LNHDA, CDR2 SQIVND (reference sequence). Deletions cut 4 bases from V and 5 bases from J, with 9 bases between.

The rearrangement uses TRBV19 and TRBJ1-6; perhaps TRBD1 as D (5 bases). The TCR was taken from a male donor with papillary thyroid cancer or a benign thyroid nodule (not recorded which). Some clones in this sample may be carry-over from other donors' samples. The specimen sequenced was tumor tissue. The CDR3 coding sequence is TGTGCCAGTAGTAGCAGGGAGGATAATTCACCCCTCCACTTT. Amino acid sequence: CASSSREDNSPLHF.